These 27 T cell receptor beta chains were sequenced from one sample in a study of T cell repertoires in cytomegalovirus infection. In TCRdb, the reads were re-called with MiXCR into one record per CDR3 protein. The data hold 200,000 to 300,000 distinct CDR3 sequences, with 9.1% observed a single time. Sequenced input: PBMCs. All receptors derive from a human donor in good health (CMV status not recorded). Some clones in this sample may be carry-over from other donors' samples.

This clonotype was detected a few times. The chain recombines TRBV5-1 with TRBJ2-3, with a possible D match to TRBD2 (5 bases). V was trimmed by 0 bases and J by 5 bases, leaving 10 bases between them. Germline lookup yields CDR1 SGHRS and CDR2 YFSETQ. The CDR3 consists of 14 residues. CDR3 region: CASSLVEEVDTQYF. CDR3 sequence (DNA): TGCGCCAGCAGCTTGGTCGAGGAGGTAGATACGCAGTATTTT.

This clonotype was detected a few times. The rearrangement uses TRBV11-2 and TRBJ2-2; no clear D. Per germline, CDR1 SGHAT and CDR2 FQNNGV. V lost 3 bases to trimming and J lost 0 bases, with 8 bases between them. This CDR3 contains 15 residues. In DNA, the CDR3 is TGTGCCAGCAGCTTGGCGACAACGAACACCGGGGAGCTGTTTTTT. Translated, it gives CASSLATTNTGELFF.

This clonotype showed up many times. This chain connects TRBV7-2 to TRBJ2-7; D is possibly TRBD2 (5 bases). Germline loops: CDR1 SGHTA, CDR2 FQGNSA. This CDR3 comprises 14 residues. Between the trimmed V and J ends, which lost 2 bases and 2 bases, there was a span of 10 bases. CDR3 DNA: TGTGCCAGCAGCTTAAGGCGGGCTGCCTACGAGCAGTACTTC. As protein: CASSLRRAAYEQYF.

This clonotype was seen more than once but under ten times. The chain carries TRBV4-3 and TRBJ1-4; D unresolved. V dropped 3 bases and J dropped 2 bases, with 13 bases sitting between them. The germline V gene has CDR1 LGHNA and CDR2 YSLEER. CDR3 length: 16 amino acids. The CDR3 protein is CASSQEPLTTNEKLFF. The CDR3 DNA is TGCGCCAGCAGCCAGGAACCTCTAACGACTAATGAAAAACTGTTTTTT.

This clonotype was detected many times. The J gene is TRBJ1-1, the V gene TRBV4-3, with D unresolved. This CDR3 has 17 amino acids. The V end was cut by 1 base, the J end by 0 bases, with 15 bases between. CDR1 is LGHNA and CDR2 is YSLEER in the germline V gene. The DNA of the CDR3 is TGCGCCAGCAGCCAAGGGCGCGGGATACTAATGAACACTGAAGCTTTCTTT. Protein sequence: CASSQGRGILMNTEAFF.

This clonotype was detected only a few times. This chain connects TRBV7-3 to TRBJ2-7, with unresolved D. Trimming stripped 6 bases from V and 2 bases from J, with 11 bases between. Germline V gene sequence: CDR1 SGHTA, CDR2 FQGTGA. CDR3 size: 13 residues. DNA of the CDR3: TGTGCCAGCAGTCTACAGTTGCCCTACGAGCAGTACTTC. This gives the protein CASSLQLPYEQYF.

This clonotype showed up many times. This chain uses TRBV19 with TRBJ1-1; 9 bases are shared with TRBD1. V was clipped by 7 bases and J by 2 bases; unmatched bases: 5. This CDR3 contains 14 residues. From germline, CDR1 is LNHDA and CDR2 SQIVND (reference sequence). CDR3 amino acids: CASTGTGPNTEAFF. CDR3 bases: TGTGCCAGTACCGGGACAGGGCCAAACACTGAAGCTTTCTTT.

As to this clonotype: It is likely a read error, because the conserved phenylalanine at the end of the CDR3 is missing. The V gene is TRBV28, the J gene TRBJ1-5; D remains ambiguous. The CDR3 is 15 amino acids. Germline values: CDR1 MDHEN, CDR2 SYDVKM. Trimming cost V 4 bases and J 4 bases, with 14 bases left between them. CDR3 residues: CASSWGGGPNQPQHS. Here the CDR3 DNA reads TGTGCCAGCAGTTGGGGTGGAGGCCCAAATCAGCCCCAGCATTCT.

V usage is TRBV28 and J usage is TRBJ2-1; D call uncertain. CDR1 is MDHEN, CDR2 SYDVKM, per germline. CDR3 length equals 11 residues. The V gene lost 2 bases and the J gene lost 10 bases, with 6 bases spanning the gap. CDR3 sequence reads: CASSLPDEQFF. DNA of the CDR3: TGTGCCAGCAGTTTACCCGACGAGCAGTTCTTC.

This clonotype was found a few times. The CDR3 loop is CASSFGTGTGAPGTEAFF. The CDR3 DNA reads TGTGCCAGCAGCTTTGGGACCGGGACAGGGGCCCCGGGCACTGAAGCTTTCTTT. The genes are TRBV7-9 and TRBJ1-1; 10 bases align to TRBD1. V gave up 3 bases and J gave up 4 bases; unmatched junction bases: 14. Germline V gene data show CDR1 as SEHNR and CDR2 as FQNEAQ (reference sequence). This CDR3 contains 18 residues. The full variable domain, in which reference TRBV7-9 and TRBJ1-1 provide the parts outside the CDR3, is DTGVSQNPRHKITKRGQNVTFRCDPISEHNRLYWYRQTLGQGPEFLTYFQNEAQLEKSRLLSDRFSAERPKGSFSTLEIQRTEQGDSAMYLCASSFGTGTGAPGTEAFFGQGTRLTVV.

The V gene is TRBV20-1, the J gene TRBJ1-1; D remains unclear. This CDR3 is 11 amino acids long. CDR1 is DFQATT, CDR2 SNEGSKA, per germline (reference sequence). The CDR3 spells CSQQTNTEAFF. The CDR3 DNA is TGCAGCCAACAAACGAACACTGAAGCTTTCTTT.

This clonotype was seen repeatedly, ten times or more. V usage is TRBV4-1 and J usage is TRBJ2-1, with D unclear. Germline CDR1 MGHRA, CDR2 YSYEKL. Trimming removed 1 base at V and 2 bases at J, with 15 bases between. The CDR3 totals 17 residues. CDR3 DNA: TGCGCCAGCAGCCAAGGATTTGGACCGAAACCCTACAATGAGCAGTTCTTC. Its protein product is CASSQGFGPKPYNEQFF.

This clonotype has a count of ten or more. V is TRBV11-3 and J is TRBJ2-5; possible D gene TRBD2, 5 bases. V was pared by 5 bases and J by 1 base, with 8 bases between. The CDR3 contains 13 residues. The germline V gene has CDR1 SGHNT and CDR2 YENEEA. Written as DNA, the CDR3 is TGTGCCAGCAGCCCTAGCCTCCAAGAGACCCAGTACTTC. This gives the protein CASSPSLQETQYF.

This clonotype was detected many times. The chain recombines TRBV20-1 with TRBJ2-1; TRBD2 aligns across 9 bases. V was clipped by 5 bases and J by 7 bases; unmatched bases: 9. Germline V gene data show CDR1 as DFQATT and CDR2 as SNEGSKA (reference sequence). The CDR3 consists of 14 residues. The CDR3 loop is CSAPTSGFNNEQFF. In DNA, the CDR3 is TGCAGTGCTCCGACTAGCGGATTCAATAATGAGCAGTTCTTC.

This rearrangement joins TRBV7-4 to TRBJ2-3; 11 nucleotides agree with TRBD2. With V trimmed by 5 bases and J by 4 bases, 2 bases remained unmatched. CDR3 length: 14 residues. Germline V gene data show CDR1 as SGHVT and CDR2 as SQSDAQ. The CDR3: CASSRLAGSDTQYF. In nucleotides, the CDR3 is TGTGCCAGCAGCCGACTAGCGGGGTCAGATACGCAGTATTTT.

Only a few counts were recorded for this clonotype. This sequence joins TRBV28 and TRBJ2-7, with D perhaps matching TRBD1 (6 bases). V gave up 7 bases and J gave up 6 bases, with 13 bases separating them. The CDR3 loop spans 12 amino acids. CDR1 and CDR2 (germline): MDHEN, SYDVKM. CDR3 region: CASTPTGSEQYF. The CDR3 nucleotides are TGTGCCAGCACCCCCACAGGGAGCGAGCAGTACTTC. Based on the CDR3 plus reference TRBV28 and TRBJ2-7, the full variable domain is DVKVTQSSRYLVKRTGEKVFLECVQDMDHENMFWYRQDPGLGLRLIYFSYDVKMKEKGDIPEGYSVSREKKERFSLILESASTNQTSMYLCASTPTGSEQYFGPGTRLTVT.

This clonotype appeared many times. The chain is built from TRBV7-9 and TRBJ2-7; 8 bases fit TRBD2. Per germline, CDR1 SEHNR and CDR2 FQNEAQ (reference sequence). The length of the CDR3 is 17 residues. V shed 5 bases and J 0 bases; nucleotides not matched to a gene: 12. Here the CDR3 reads CASSGRLGSGASYEQYF. The CDR3, as DNA: TGTGCCAGCAGCGGACGACTTGGTAGCGGGGCCTCCTACGAGCAGTACTTC. The full variable domain, in which reference TRBV7-9 and TRBJ2-7 provide the parts outside the CDR3, is DTGVSQNPRHKITKRGQNVTFRCDPISEHNRLYWYRQTLGQGPEFLTYFQNEAQLEKSRLLSDRFSAERPKGSFSTLEIQRTEQGDSAMYLCASSGRLGSGASYEQYFGPGTRLTVT.

This clonotype was observed at least ten times. The rearrangement joins TRBV5-5 to TRBJ1-2; possibly TRBD1 for D (6 bases). The CDR3 is 13 residues long. The V end was cut by 5 bases, the J end by 6 bases, with 14 bases between. CDR1 is SGHKS and CDR2 is YYEKEE in the germline V gene (reference sequence). The CDR3 DNA follows: TGTGCCAGCAGAACAGGGTTTCATGATGGCTACACCTTC. It encodes CASRTGFHDGYTF.

This clonotype was detected many times. The genes are TRBV7-2 and TRBJ2-3; TRBD2 matches at 10 bases. The V and J ends lost 1 base and 3 bases, in that order; junction bases with no gene match: 4. The CDR3 runs 16 residues. The germline CDR1 and CDR2 sequences are SGHTA and FQGNSA. The CDR3 here is CASSLVSGRKTDTQYF. CDR3 in DNA: TGTGCCAGCAGCTTAGTTAGCGGGAGGAAAACAGATACGCAGTATTTT. The entire variable domain, with the rest obtained from reference TRBV7-2 and TRBJ2-3, is as follows: GAGVSQSPSNKVTEKGKDVELRCDPISGHTALYWYRQSLGQGLEFLIYFQGNSAPDKSGLPSDRFSAERTGGSVSTLTIQRTQQEDSAVYLCASSLVSGRKTDTQYFGPGTRLTVL.

This clonotype was seen a single time. The chain is built from TRBV29-1 and TRBJ2-4, with a possible D match to TRBD2 (6 bases). The ends were cut back, 4 bases at V and 9 bases at J, with 16 bases in the middle. From germline, CDR1 is SQVTM and CDR2 ANQGSEA. This CDR3 contains 13 residues. CDR3 nucleotides: TGCAGCGTTGCGAAGGGATACGGGGGCATTCAGTACTTC. It specifies CSVAKGYGGIQYF. The whole variable domain, filled in from reference TRBV29-1 and TRBJ2-4, reads SAVISQKPSRDICQRGTSLTIQCQVDSQVTMMFWYRQQPGQSLTLIATANQGSEATYESGFVIDKFPISRPNLTFSTLTVSNMSPEDSSIYLCSVAKGYGGIQYFGAGTRLSVL.

V usage is TRBV5-4 and J usage is TRBJ1-2; 7 positions match TRBD1. The germline V gene has CDR1 SGHNT and CDR2 YYREEE (reference sequence). Trimming at V came to 2 bases and at J to 2 bases, leaving 3 bases not matched to a gene. The CDR3 has 14 amino acids. In nucleotides, the CDR3 is TGTGCCAGCAGCTTCGACAGGGTAAACTATGGCTACACCTTC. It specifies CASSFDRVNYGYTF.

This clonotype was detected ten times or more. The V and J genes are TRBV25-1 and TRBJ2-2; D call uncertain. This CDR3 region has 12 residues. Trimming shortened V by 7 bases and J by 2 bases, and 5 bases separated the two germline ends. From germline, CDR1 is MGHDK and CDR2 SYGVNS. DNA for the CDR3: TGTGCCAGCAATGGTAACACCGGGGAGCTGTTTTTT. This encodes CASNGNTGELFF.

This clonotype was recorded many times. J is TRBJ2-3 and V is TRBV7-2; D is unresolved. Germline loops: CDR1 SGHTA, CDR2 FQGNSA. Trimming took 5 bases from V and 4 from J, leaving 13 bases between them. CDR3 length equals 14 residues. CDR3 loop: CASSPSQLSDTQYF. DNA for the CDR3: TGTGCCAGCAGCCCGAGCCAATTGTCAGATACGCAGTATTTT.

V and J are TRBV6-2 or TRBV6-3 and TRBJ2-7; 8 bases align to TRBD1. This CDR3 has 14 residues. V lost 7 bases to trimming and J lost 5 bases; unmatched junction nucleotides: 10. Germline V lookup: CDR1 MNHEY, CDR2 SVGEGT. The CDR3 loop is CASNKRQGAHEQYF. The DNA for the CDR3 is TGTGCCAGCAACAAAAGGCAGGGGGCCCACGAGCAGTACTTC.

This clonotype appeared many times. The genes are TRBV7-2 and TRBJ2-7; TRBD2 matches at 8 bases. From germline, CDR1 is SGHTA and CDR2 FQGNSA. The CDR3 sequence is 16 residues long. The ends lost 5 bases at V and 6 bases at J; junction bases unmatched: 15. The CDR3 reads CASSPEPGSGGLEQYF. The CDR3 DNA reads TGTGCCAGCAGCCCAGAACCGGGGAGCGGGGGACTCGAGCAGTACTTC.

This clonotype was detected ten times or more. V usage is TRBV12-3 or TRBV12-4 and J usage is TRBJ1-5, with D perhaps matching TRBD1 (5 bases). The CDR3 has 15 amino acids. Trimming stripped 3 bases from V and 7 bases from J, with 16 bases between. CDR3 residues: CASSLGGMALQPQHF. In DNA, the CDR3 is TGTGCCAGCAGTTTGGGGGGTATGGCCCTACAGCCCCAGCATTTT.

Ten or more counts support this clonotype. J is TRBJ1-6 and V is TRBV7-6; D unclear. The CDR3 is 18 residues long. The germline CDR1 and CDR2 sequences are SGHVS and FNYEAQ. The V gene lost 4 bases and the J gene lost 4 bases, with 20 bases spanning the gap. Here the CDR3 reads CASSSNLFRQNYNSPLHF. In DNA form, the CDR3 reads TGTGCCAGCAGCTCCAACCTATTTCGGCAGAATTATAATTCACCCCTCCACTTT.